This T cell receptor (beta chain) was identified in a study of CD8 T cells in ankylosing spondylitis. Study-wide results and caveats: Clones tied to disease were said to be significantly enriched in matched ankylosing spondylitis synovial fluid. Seemingly distinctive of ankylosing spondylitis blood was a TCR beta motif formed by eight highly homologous variants. Disease-linked clones displayed a CD8+ phenotype and appeared relatively rarely in peripheral blood.

To note about this clonotype: As yet, its antigen is unknown.

The CDR3 extends over 13 amino acids. Germline V gene data show CDR1 as LGHDT and CDR2 as YNNKEL (reference sequence). V shed 6 bases, J shed 6 bases, and the junction held 3 bases outside the gene matches. The TCR beta libraries were generated through quantitative 5'-RACE incorporating molecular barcodes. A single record per CDR3 protein comes from TCRdb applying MiXCR to the 5' RACE reads. Among about 360,000 distinct CDR3 sequences listed, more than 20% were seen once. This receptor was obtained from a male donor with ankylosing spondylitis or in good health (not recorded which). Source material: blood, either unsorted or a sorted T cell fraction (not recorded which). The rearrangement uses TRBV3-1 and TRBJ2-1, with 9 bases that match TRBD2. CDR3 in DNA: TGTGCCAGCAGTCCGACTAGCGGCAATGAGCAGTTCTTC. Amino acids: CASSPTSGNEQFF.